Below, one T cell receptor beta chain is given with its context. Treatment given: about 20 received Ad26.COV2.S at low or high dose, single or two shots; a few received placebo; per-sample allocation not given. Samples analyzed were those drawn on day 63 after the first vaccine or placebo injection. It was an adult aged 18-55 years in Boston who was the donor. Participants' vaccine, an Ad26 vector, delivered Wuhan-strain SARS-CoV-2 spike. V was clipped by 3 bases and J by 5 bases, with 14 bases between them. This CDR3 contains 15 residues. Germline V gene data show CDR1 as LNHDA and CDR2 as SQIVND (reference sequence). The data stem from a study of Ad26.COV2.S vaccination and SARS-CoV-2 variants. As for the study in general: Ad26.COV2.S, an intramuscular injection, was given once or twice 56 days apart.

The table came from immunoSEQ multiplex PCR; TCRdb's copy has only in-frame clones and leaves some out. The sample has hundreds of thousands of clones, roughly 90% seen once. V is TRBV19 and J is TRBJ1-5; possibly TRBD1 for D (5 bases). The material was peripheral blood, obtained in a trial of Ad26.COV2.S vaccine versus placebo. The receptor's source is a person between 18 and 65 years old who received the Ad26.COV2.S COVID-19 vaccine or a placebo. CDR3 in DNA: TGTGCCAGTAGTATTGGTGGGGCCCCGGATCAGCCCCAGCATTTT. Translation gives CASSIGGAPDQPQHF.